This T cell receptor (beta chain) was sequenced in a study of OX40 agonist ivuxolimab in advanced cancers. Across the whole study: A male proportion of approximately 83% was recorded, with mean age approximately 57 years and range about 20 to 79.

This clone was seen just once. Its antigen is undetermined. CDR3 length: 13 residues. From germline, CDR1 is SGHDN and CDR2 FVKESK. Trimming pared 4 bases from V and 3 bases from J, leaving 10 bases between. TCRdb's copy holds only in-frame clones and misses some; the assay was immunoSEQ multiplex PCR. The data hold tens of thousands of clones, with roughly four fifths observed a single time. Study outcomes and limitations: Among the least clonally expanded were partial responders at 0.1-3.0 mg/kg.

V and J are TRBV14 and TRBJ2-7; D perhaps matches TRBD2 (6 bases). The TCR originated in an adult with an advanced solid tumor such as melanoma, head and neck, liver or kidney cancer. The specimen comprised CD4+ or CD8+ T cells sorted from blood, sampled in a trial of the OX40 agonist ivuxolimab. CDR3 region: CASSPSGVYEQYF. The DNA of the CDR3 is TGTGCCAGCAGCCCATCGGGAGTCTACGAGCAGTACTTC.